This TCR beta chain is drawn from a study of blood T cell repertoires in COVID-19 (dated by TCRdb to the early 2020s). With respect to the entire study: Samples from collaborators originated in the United States, Italy and Spain and spanned both the acute and convalescent phases of COVID-19. The material from the prospective study consisted of cDNA or gDNA derived from T cells, B-cell-depleted T cells, or PBMCs. Subjects who had been exposed to COVID-19, were actively infected with it, or had recovered from it provided the deeply sampled blood TCRbeta repertoires that made up the dataset. The repertoires were made available in a free public database intended to serve as a resource for research on the immune response to SARS-CoV-2. Samples were obtained from the ongoing ImmuneRACE study (first 160 participants) and from about 1,300 subjects provided by 6 global collaborators. Nearly every sample came with metadata listing a de-identified subject ID, COVID-19 status, age in years and sex. Where HLA class I and class II types were available, the types were taken from metadata supplied by the sample provider, not from assay-based typing.

Overall study outcomes, separate from this receptor: How much clinical and demographic metadata was included differed by source and by participant, and the metadata was provided uncurated.

The junction shows trimming of 1 base on V and 9 bases on J, plus 22 bases between the germline ends. For CDR1 and CDR2, the germline V gene lists SGHRS and YFSETQ. The CDR3 sequence holds 16 residues, the cysteine and phenylalanine included. Left in the record is the CDR3 DNA by itself, 48 bases read in frame from the first base. With respect to this clone: Its antigen is unknown. Base qualities are not at hand, and no much larger clone is one base apart.

Collaborating institutions collected whole blood in K2EDTA tubes following their own protocols. Collaborator samples were shipped for TCRbeta analysis as frozen whole blood, isolated PBMCs, or DNA extracted from either sample type. TCRbeta CDR3 regions were amplified from genomic DNA using the immunoSEQ Assay, a bias-controlled multiplex PCR. Per the authors' processing: Nucleated cell counts per sample were estimated from amplification of reference gene primers within the assay. Sequence reads were collapsed and filtered to measure the absolute abundance of every unique TCRbeta CDR3 rearrangement. For each sample, productive Simpson clonality was calculated as the square root of Simpson's diversity index across productive rearrangements. As stored in TCRdb, this immuneACCESS dataset retains in-frame rearrangements with V and J assigned. A fraction of the clones does not appear; measured against another copy, unresolved V genes explain less than half of the discrepancy, and the remainder lacks a known reason. The V and J calls and the clone size are those of that table, but D and trimming were determined from the DNA. A total of around 200,000 clones appear in this sample, more than 70% of them only once. The ten largest make up 2.5% of the sample.

The sequence links TRBV5-1 to TRBJ2-5; TRBD2 is possibly the D segment (7 matching bases). Sequences were obtained from peripheral blood. This sequence originates from a man in his forties with active or convalescent COVID-19. The CDR3 region has the sequence CASSLSRGADLGAQYF. The sequenced DNA is TGCGCCAGCAGCTTGAGTCGGGGGGCCGATTTAGGAGCCCAGTACTTC.